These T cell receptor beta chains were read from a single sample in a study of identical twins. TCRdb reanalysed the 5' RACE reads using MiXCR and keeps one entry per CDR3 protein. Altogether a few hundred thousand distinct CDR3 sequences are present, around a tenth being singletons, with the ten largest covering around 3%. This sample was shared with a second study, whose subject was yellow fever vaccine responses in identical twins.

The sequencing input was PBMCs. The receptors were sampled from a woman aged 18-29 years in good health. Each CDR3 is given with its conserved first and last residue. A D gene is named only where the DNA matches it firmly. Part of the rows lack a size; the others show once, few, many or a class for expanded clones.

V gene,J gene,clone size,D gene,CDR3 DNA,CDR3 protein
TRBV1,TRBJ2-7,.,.,TGCACCAGCAGCCAAGTTCACAGAGTCTCCTACGAGCAGTACTTC,CTSSQVHRVSYEQYF
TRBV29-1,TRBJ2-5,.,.,TGCAGCGAGTGTAAGGGACACCGTCGGGAGACCCAGTACTTC,CSECKGHRRETQYF
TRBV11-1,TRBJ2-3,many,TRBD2,TGTGCCAGCAGCTTCCCCCCCAAAGCCTCAGGGAGGGCAGATACGCAGTATTTT,CASSFPPKASGRADTQYF
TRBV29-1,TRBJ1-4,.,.,TGCAGCGTTGGAATGGGGGAAAAACTGTTTTTT,CSVGMGEKLFF
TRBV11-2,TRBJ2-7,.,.,TGTGCCAGCAGCTCAGGAATTAGGGGAATCGAGCAGTACTTC,CASSSGIRGIEQYF
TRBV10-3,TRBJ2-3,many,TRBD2,TGTGCCATCAGTTCCCGACTAGCTCTCGGCACAGATACGCAGTATTTT,CAISSRLALGTDTQYF
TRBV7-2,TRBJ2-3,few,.,TGTGCCAGCAGCTTCTTTGCGCCGCGAGGCACAGATACGCAGTATTTT,CASSFFAPRGTDTQYF
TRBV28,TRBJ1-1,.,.,TGTGCCAGCAGTGACCCCCGGGGGGACTACACTGAAGCTTTCTTT,CASSDPRGDYTEAFF
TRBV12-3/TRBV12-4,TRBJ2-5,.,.,TGTGCCAGCAGCGGACGGAAAGAGACCCAGTACTTC,CASSGRKETQYF
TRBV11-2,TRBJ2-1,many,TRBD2,TGTGCCAGCAGCTTCCGAACCCCGGCTAGCGGGGGGGGGAATGAGCAGTTCTTC,CASSFRTPASGGGNEQFF
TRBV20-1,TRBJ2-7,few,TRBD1,TGCAGTGCTGCCCGGACAGGCCCTCACTACGAGCAGTACTTC,CSAARTGPHYEQYF